A single T cell receptor (beta chain) is shown here with its context. The antigen is unknown. The sample belongs to a study of T cells in pancreatic ductal adenocarcinoma. Measured with immunoSEQ multiplex PCR; TCRdb has only the in-frame clones, and not every one. The table has 5,000 or so clones, approximately 91% seen once; the top ten hold under 7%. Points from the study as a whole: Blood had more productive templates and about 7.9-fold more unique clonotypes than tumor. Comparisons of tumor and blood clonality may show falsely lower tumor diversity. Blood clonality (roughly 0.07) did not differ significantly from tumor (roughly 0.11). The resected pancreatic cancer cohort was biased toward the minority with early-stage disease.

The selected patients with pancreatic ductal adenocarcinoma had surgery but no neoadjuvant therapy. The source material was pancreatic tumor tissue. This sequence originates from a human donor with pancreatic ductal adenocarcinoma.

The CDR3 spells CASSFTRNTEAFF. The CDR3 DNA is TGTGCCAGCAGCTTCACCCGGAACACTGAAGCTTTCTTT. The chain combines TRBV11-2 with TRBJ1-1; D not certain. Trimming shortened V by 3 bases and J by 1 base, and 6 bases separated the two germline ends. Germline V gene data show CDR1 as SGHAT and CDR2 as FQNNGV. The CDR3 is 13 residues long.